The clone carrying this T cell receptor (beta chain) turned up a few times. The record originates from a study of graft-versus-host responses after intestinal transplantation. Study-level information: Transplants given to recipients were multivisceral, liver-intestinal, or isolated intestinal. Anti-thymocyte globulin induction preceded two to four years of tacrolimus and steroid maintenance in all recipients.

Labeling with CFSE marked 200,000 or so responder cells, which were plated with 200,000 or so irradiated, violet-dye-labeled stimulator cells. Upon completion of the reaction, proliferating CFSE-low responders, both CD3+CD4+ and CD3+CD8+, were sorted. Trimming removed 0 bases at V and 4 bases at J, with 13 bases between. This CDR3 region has 16 residues. Germline loops: CDR1 SEHNR, CDR2 FQNEAQ (reference sequence). Sequencing was performed with immunoSEQ multiplex PCR; in TCRdb, only in-frame clones are kept and a portion is missing. The repertoire holds fewer than 20,000 clones, with 38% as singletons.

The receptor comes from a human patient who received an intestinal transplant. The chain has TRBV7-9 and TRBJ1-5; no definite D call. The input for sequencing was alloreactive CD4+ T cells from a mixed lymphocyte reaction culture, taken before intestinal transplant. Regarding subset: CFSE-low proliferating T cells sorted from roughly 6-day pre-transplant mixed lymphocyte reaction (GvH or HvG direction). The CDR3 sequence is CASSLATSIMNQPQHF. DNA for the CDR3: TGTGCCAGCAGCTTAGCAACCTCGATCATGAATCAGCCCCAGCATTTT.